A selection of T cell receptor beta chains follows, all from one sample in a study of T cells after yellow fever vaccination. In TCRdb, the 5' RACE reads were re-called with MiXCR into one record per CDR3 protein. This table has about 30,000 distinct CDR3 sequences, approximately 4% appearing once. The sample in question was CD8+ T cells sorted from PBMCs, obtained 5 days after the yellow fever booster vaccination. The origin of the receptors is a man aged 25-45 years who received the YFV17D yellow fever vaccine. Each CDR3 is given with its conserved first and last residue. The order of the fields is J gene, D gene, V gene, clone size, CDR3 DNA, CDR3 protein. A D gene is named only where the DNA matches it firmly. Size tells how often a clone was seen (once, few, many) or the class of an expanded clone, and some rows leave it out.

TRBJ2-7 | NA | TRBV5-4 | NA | TGTGCCGGCAGCTTGACCAACTACGAGCAGTACTTC | CAGSLTNYEQYF
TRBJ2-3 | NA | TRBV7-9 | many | TGTGCCAGCAGCTTAGTCACCAACCCCGAGGATACGCAGTATTTT | CASSLVTNPEDTQYF
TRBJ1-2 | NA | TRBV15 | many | TGTGCCACCAGCAGTTATCCCACGTCTCCGAACAGGACCTATGGCTACACCTTC | CATSSYPTSPNRTYGYTF
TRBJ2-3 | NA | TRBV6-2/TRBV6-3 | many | TGTGCCAGCAGTTCCCCGATTAGGGCGGCGGCAGATACGCAGTATTTT | CASSSPIRAAADTQYF
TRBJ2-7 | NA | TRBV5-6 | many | TGTGCCAGCAGCTGGGCCACCAGTCTTCACGAGCAGTACTTC | CASSWATSLHEQYF
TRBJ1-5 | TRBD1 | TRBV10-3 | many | TGTGCCATCTCCGAAGGAGGGGGCAAAGGCAATCAGCCCCAGCATTTT | CAISEGGGKGNQPQHF
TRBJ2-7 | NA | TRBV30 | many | TGTGCCTGGAGCCGGACGGGGCCTTACGAGCAGTACTTC | CAWSRTGPYEQYF
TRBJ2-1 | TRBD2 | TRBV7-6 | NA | TGTGCCAGCAGCCCCGGGACTAGCGGAGCCTACAATGAGCAGTTCTTC | CASSPGTSGAYNEQFF
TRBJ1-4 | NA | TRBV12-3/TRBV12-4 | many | TGTGCCAGCAAATTCCGGACGGACAGCTCTAATGAAAAACTGTTTTTT | CASKFRTDSSNEKLFF
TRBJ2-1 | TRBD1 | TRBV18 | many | TGTGCCAGCTCACCGCGAGAGGGACAGCACAATGAGCAGTTCTTC | CASSPREGQHNEQFF
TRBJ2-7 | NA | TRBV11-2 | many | TGTGCCAGCAGCTTAGGGAGGAGCTACGAGCAGTACTTC | CASSLGRSYEQYF
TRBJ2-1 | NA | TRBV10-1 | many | TGCGCCAGCAGTGAGTCCGGGGGGCCGGGAGCGGGGTACAATGAGCAGTTCTTC | CASSESGGPGAGYNEQFF
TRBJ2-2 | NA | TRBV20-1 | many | TGCAGTGCAAGGACTCTCCTGAACACCGGGGAGCTGTTTTTT | CSARTLLNTGELFF
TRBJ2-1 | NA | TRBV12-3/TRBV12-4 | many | TGTGCCAGCAGTTTTGGAGACTCCTACAATGAGCAGTTCTTC | CASSFGDSYNEQFF
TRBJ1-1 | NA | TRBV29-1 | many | TGCAGCGTTGGGGGCTCAAGTACAGGGTTTTTTCCTGAAGCTTTCTTT | CSVGGSSTGFFPEAFF
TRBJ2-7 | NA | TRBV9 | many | TGTGCCAGCAGCCCAGGCCTAACCTACGAGCAGTACTTC | CASSPGLTYEQYF
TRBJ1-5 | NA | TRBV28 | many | TGTGCCAGCATCAATGTAGGGGGGCTCAATCAGCCCCAGCATTTT | CASINVGGLNQPQHF
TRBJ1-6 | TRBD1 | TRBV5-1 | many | TGCGCCAGCAGCTTGGAGACAGGGGGTAATTCACCCCTCCACTTT | CASSLETGGNSPLHF
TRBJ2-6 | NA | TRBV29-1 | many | TGCAGCGTTAGCAGAGACTCTGGGGCCAACGTCCTGACTTTC | CSVSRDSGANVLTF
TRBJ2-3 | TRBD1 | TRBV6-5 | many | TGTGCCAGCAGTTACACCGGGACAGGGGAAGATACGCAGTATTTT | CASSYTGTGEDTQYF
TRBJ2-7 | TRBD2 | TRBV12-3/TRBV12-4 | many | TGTGCCAGCAGCCTAGCGGGAGACCCCGAGCAGTACTTC | CASSLAGDPEQYF
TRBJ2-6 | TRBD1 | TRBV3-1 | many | TGTGCCAGCAGGTTACAGGGGGCACCTGGGGCCAACGTCCTGACTTTC | CASRLQGAPGANVLTF
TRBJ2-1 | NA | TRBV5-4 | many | TGTGCCAGCAGCAACCCCGGTTCAGCGGACTACAATGAGCAGTTCTTC | CASSNPGSADYNEQFF
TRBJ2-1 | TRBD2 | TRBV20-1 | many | TGCAGTGCTAGCCCTAGCGGGCTTAACAATGAGCAGTTCTTC | CSASPSGLNNEQFF
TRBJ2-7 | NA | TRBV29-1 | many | TGCAGCGTTGAAAAGGACCTCTACGAGCAGTACTTC | CSVEKDLYEQYF
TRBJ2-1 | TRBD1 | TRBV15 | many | TGTGCCACCAGCAGAGACCGGGACAGGGTCGATGAGCAGTTCTTC | CATSRDRDRVDEQFF
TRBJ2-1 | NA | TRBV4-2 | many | TGTGCCAGCAGCCCTTCCCGGGGAGGTGAGCAGTTCTTC | CASSPSRGGEQFF
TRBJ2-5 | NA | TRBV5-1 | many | TGCGCCAGCAGCTCTCTACCGCCCCAGGGCAACCAAGAGACCCAGTACTTC | CASSSLPPQGNQETQYF
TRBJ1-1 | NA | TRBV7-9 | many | TGTGCCAGCAGCCCCTCCACTGAAGCTTTCTTT | CASSPSTEAFF
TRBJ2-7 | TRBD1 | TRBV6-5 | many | TGTGCCAGCAGTTCGAGCCGGGACAGGGTTGGATACGAGCAGTACTTC | CASSSSRDRVGYEQYF
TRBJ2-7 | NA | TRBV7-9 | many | TGTGCCAGCGAAGGGATCGGTTACGAGCAGTACTTC | CASEGIGYEQYF
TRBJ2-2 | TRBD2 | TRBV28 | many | TGTGCCAGCAGCCCCTTAGTGATAGCGGGAGGGGGCACCGGGGAGCTGTTTTTT | CASSPLVIAGGGTGELFF
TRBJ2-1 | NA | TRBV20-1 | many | TGCAGTGCTACGGTCTCTCTGGGGACCTACAATGAGCAGTTCTTC | CSATVSLGTYNEQFF
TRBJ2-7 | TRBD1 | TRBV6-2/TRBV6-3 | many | TGTGCCAGCGAAAAAGGGGGCGACGAGCAGTACTTC | CASEKGGDEQYF
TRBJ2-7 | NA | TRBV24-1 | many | TGTGCCACCAGTGATTTAAATTACGAGCAGTACTTC | CATSDLNYEQYF
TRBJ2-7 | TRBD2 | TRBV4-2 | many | TGTGCCAGCAGCCAAGACCCGGGACTACCGTCGGCATTC | CASSQDPGLPSAF
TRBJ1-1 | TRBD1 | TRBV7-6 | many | TGTGCCAGCAGCTTTACCACAGGGGAGAACACTGAAGCTTTCTTT | CASSFTTGENTEAFF
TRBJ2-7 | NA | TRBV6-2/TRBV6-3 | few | TGTGCCGTCCAGGGCCACGAATTCCAGTACGAGCAGTACTTC | CAVQGHEFQYEQYF
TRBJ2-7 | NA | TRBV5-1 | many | TGCGCCAGCAGCTTGGTGGGACGGCGACGCTCCTACGAGCAGTACTTC | CASSLVGRRRSYEQYF
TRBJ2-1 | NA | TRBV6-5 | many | TGTGCCAGCAGTTTCGGGAGTAACTCCTACAATGAGCAGTTCTTC | CASSFGSNSYNEQFF
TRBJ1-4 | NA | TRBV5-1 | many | TGCGCCAGCAGCTTGGAGAATAAACTGTTTTTT | CASSLENKLFF
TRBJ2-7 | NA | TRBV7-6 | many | TGTGCCAGCAGCTCGTGGATCTTCACCGAGCAGTACTTC | CASSSWIFTEQYF
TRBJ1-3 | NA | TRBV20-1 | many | TGCAGTGCTAGAGATCTAGGACAGCCTGGAAACACCATATATTTT | CSARDLGQPGNTIYF
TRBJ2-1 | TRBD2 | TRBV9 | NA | TGTGCCAGCTCTCCCGGACTAGCGGCGATTGAGCAGTTCTTC | CASSPGLAAIEQFF
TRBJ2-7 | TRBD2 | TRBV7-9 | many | TGTGCCAGCAGCTCCGGACTAGCTGGCGAGCAGTACTTC | CASSSGLAGEQYF
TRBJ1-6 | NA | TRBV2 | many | TGTGCCAGCAGTGACCTAAATTCACCCCTCCACTTT | CASSDLNSPLHF
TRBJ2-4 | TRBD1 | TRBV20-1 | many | TGCAGTGCCTACACAGCGGGGACAGGGGGCTCGAGTGGGGCCAAAAACATTCAGTACTTC | CSAYTAGTGGSSGAKNIQYF
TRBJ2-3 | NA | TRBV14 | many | TGTGCCAGCAGCCAAGTGGGCTACACAGATACGCAGTATTTT | CASSQVGYTDTQYF
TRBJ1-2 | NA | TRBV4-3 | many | TGCGCCAGGGTCGTGACGGGGTCCCACTATGGCTACACCTTC | CARVVTGSHYGYTF
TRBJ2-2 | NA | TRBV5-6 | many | TGTGCCAGCAGCTTTACAGAGAACACCGGGGAGCTGTTTTTT | CASSFTENTGELFF
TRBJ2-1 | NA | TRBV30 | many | TGTGCCTGGAGTGTCGGGTCCGATGAGCAGTTCTTC | CAWSVGSDEQFF
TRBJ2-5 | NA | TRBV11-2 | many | TGTGCCAGCAGCTTAGAATGGGGCCCAGAGTTGACCCAGTACTTC | CASSLEWGPELTQYF
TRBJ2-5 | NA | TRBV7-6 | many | TGTGCCAGCAGCCCCCCTCCCGACAGCCAAGAGACCCAGTACTTC | CASSPPPDSQETQYF
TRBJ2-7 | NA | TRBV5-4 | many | TGTGCCAGCAGCTTGGACAACTCCTACGAGCAGTACTTC | CASSLDNSYEQYF
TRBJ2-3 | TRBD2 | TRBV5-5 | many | TGTGCCAGCAGCCTTCCGGGGGGAGATACGCAGTATTTT | CASSLPGGDTQYF
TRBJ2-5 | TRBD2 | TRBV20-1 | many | TGCAGTGCTAGACCACGACTAGCGGGAGTGAGAGAGACCCAGTACTTC | CSARPRLAGVRETQYF
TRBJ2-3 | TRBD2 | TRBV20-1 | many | TGCAGTGCTAGAGAACCGGACTTGCTTGCGGGAGGCCCCACTTACACAGATACGCAGTATTTT | CSAREPDLLAGGPTYTDTQYF
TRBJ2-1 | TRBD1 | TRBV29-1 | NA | TGCAGCGTTGACCTCGGACAGGCGTCGGGTAATGAGCAGTTCTTC | CSVDLGQASGNEQFF
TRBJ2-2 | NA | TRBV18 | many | TGTGCCAGCTTAGACGTTCAGAGGAGGGCCCACGGGGAGCTGTTTTTT | CASLDVQRRAHGELFF